One sample yielded the 30 T cell receptor beta chains listed below, sequenced in a study of T-cell reconstitution after alpha-beta-depleted transplantation in children. TCRbeta library preparation incorporated unique molecular identifiers. TCRdb analysed the PCR reads with MiXCR anew, one entry per CDR3 protein. The data hold 360,000 or so distinct CDR3 sequences, with roughly 20% observed a single time. The input for sequencing was PBMCs from the stem cell graft donor, taken from the stem cell graft. The receptors were sampled from a human donor who donated a stem cell graft to a child with acute myeloid leukemia.

About this clonotype itself: A read error is possible here, since a much larger clone lies one base away. The CDR3 spells CASGDMGTGNTEAFF. For the CDR3, the DNA is TGTGCCAGCGGTGATATGGGGACAGGGAACACTGAAGCTTTCTTT. This chain links TRBV25-1 with TRBJ1-1; the match to TRBD1 covers 8 bases. Germline lookup yields CDR1 MGHDK and CDR2 SYGVNS. The CDR3 consists of 15 residues.

This clonotype has at least ten counts. The chain carries TRBV28 and TRBJ2-5; D gene ambiguous. The CDR3 covers 14 residues. The germline CDR1 and CDR2 sequences are MDHEN and SYDVKM. The V gene lost 3 bases and the J gene lost 0 bases, with 8 bases spanning the gap. The CDR3 DNA sequence: TGTGCCAGCAGTTTCAGCCCGGACCAAGAGACCCAGTACTTC. Its protein product is CASSFSPDQETQYF.

This clonotype occurred many times. The chain has TRBV20-1 and TRBJ1-5; 7 bases are a match to TRBD1. The V gene's germline CDR1 is DFQATT and CDR2 SNEGSKA (reference sequence). V dropped 3 bases and J dropped 3; count of bases not matched to a gene: 8. The CDR3 sequence is 15 residues long. The CDR3 loop is CSASPGTAVNQPQHF. DNA of the CDR3: TGCAGTGCTAGTCCAGGGACAGCAGTCAATCAGCCCCAGCATTTT.

The table lists this clonotype with a few counts. This sequence joins TRBV5-6 and TRBJ2-7, with D tentatively TRBD2 (5 bases). Per germline, CDR1 SGHDT and CDR2 YYEEEE. V was shortened by 1 base and J by 2 bases, with 19 bases between the two germline ends. The CDR3 extends over 17 amino acids. CDR3 sequence reads: CASSLRRLGGATYEQYF. The CDR3, as DNA: TGTGCCAGCAGCTTGCGGCGCCTAGGAGGCGCGACCTACGAGCAGTACTTC.

This clonotype was seen repeatedly, ten times or more. The junction and the germline gene differ at one end; a read error may be behind it. The J gene is TRBJ2-3, the V gene TRBV4-3; TRBD2 matches 7 bases. Germline assignment: CDR1 LGHNA and CDR2 YSLEER. The CDR3 runs to 14 residues. As DNA, the CDR3 is TGTGCCAGCAGTCAGGCGGGAGGCACAGATACGCAGTATTTT. Translation gives CASSQAGGTDTQYF.

In DNA, the CDR3 is TGCGCCAGCAGGGCCGGGACAGCTTCGACAGATACGCAGTATTTT. It is translated as CASRAGTASTDTQYF. The rearrangement links TRBV5-1 to TRBJ2-3; 7 nucleotides line up with TRBD1. In germline, CDR1 is SGHRS, CDR2 YFSETQ. The CDR3 loop spans 15 amino acids. V lost 5 bases, J lost 3 bases, and 9 bases stayed unmatched.

This clonotype was detected only a few times. The chain employs TRBV12-3 or TRBV12-4 and TRBJ2-2, with 14 bases that match TRBD2. Germline trimming cut 7 bases from V and 6 bases from J; bases unmatched to any gene: 4. The CDR3 is 15 residues long. DNA of the CDR3: TGTGCCAGCACAGGACTAGCGGGAGGCCCCGGGGAGCTGTTTTTT. Its protein product is CASTGLAGGPGELFF.

The sample holds a few counts of this clonotype. The chain employs TRBV15 and TRBJ2-2, with D perhaps TRBD1 (6 bases). The CDR3 contains 15 residues. Germline CDR1 LNHNV, CDR2 YYDKDF (reference sequence). Trimming pared 0 bases from V and 5 bases from J, leaving 10 bases between. The CDR3 region has the DNA TGTGCCACCAGCAGAGATTTCGGGACAACCGGGGAGCTGTTTTTT. This codes for CATSRDFGTTGELFF.

This clonotype was observed a few times. The CDR3 is CASSEVTGHMAYEQYF. CDR3 in DNA: TGTGCCAGCAGTGAAGTCACGGGACATATGGCCTACGAGCAGTACTTC. The rearrangement uses TRBV2 and TRBJ2-7, with D possibly being TRBD1 (6 bases). Trimming pared 1 base from V and 2 bases from J, leaving 15 bases between. The germline CDR1 and CDR2 sequences are SNHLY and FYNNEI. The CDR3 spans 16 residues.

CDR3 nucleotide sequence: TGTGCCAGCAGCGGCGGGGGTCTAGCGGGTTCCTACGAGCAGTACTTC. Amino acids: CASSGGGLAGSYEQYF. V and J are TRBV25-1 and TRBJ2-7, with TRBD2 matching over 8 bases. V shed 6 bases and J 1 base; nucleotides not matched to a gene: 11. The CDR3 totals 16 residues. The germline gives CDR1 MGHDK, CDR2 SYGVNS.

On this clonotype itself: One end of the junction does not line up with germline, which may come from a read error. The chain has TRBV5-1 and TRBJ2-7, with 9 bases matching TRBD1. CDR1 and CDR2 from the germline V gene are SGHRS and YFSETQ. CDR3 size: 14 residues. Here the CDR3 DNA reads TGCGCCAGGAGCTCGGGACAGGGTATCTACGAGCAGTACTTC. Protein product: CARSSGQGIYEQYF. Drawing the rest from reference TRBV5-1 and TRBJ2-7, the complete variable domain is KAGVTQTPRYLIKTRGQQVTLSCSPISGHRSVSWYQQTPGQGLQFLFEYFSETQRNKGNFPGRFSGRQFSNSRSEMNVSTLELGDSALYLCARSSGQGIYEQYFGPGTRLTVT.

V usage is TRBV5-1 and J usage is TRBJ2-5; 8 nucleotides match TRBD2. V lost 5 bases to trimming and J lost 1 base; unmatched junction nucleotides: 7. In germline, CDR1 is SGHRS, CDR2 YFSETQ. CDR3 size: 15 residues. CDR3 in amino acids: CASREIGTSQETQYF. CDR3 in DNA: TGCGCCAGCAGAGAGATCGGGACTAGCCAAGAGACCCAGTACTTC.

V gene TRBV14 combines with J gene TRBJ2-1; 12 positions match TRBD2. CDR1 is SGHDN and CDR2 is FVKESK in the germline V gene. The J segment lost 3 bases and the V segment lost 3 bases, leaving 3 bases of the junction unmatched. The CDR3 runs 16 residues. The CDR3 DNA sequence: TGTGCCAGCAGCCATCAACTAGCGGGGGGCTACAATGAGCAGTTCTTC. As protein: CASSHQLAGGYNEQFF. Complete variable domain (other parts from reference TRBV14 and TRBJ2-1): EAGVTQFPSHSVIEKGQTVTLRCDPISGHDNLYWYRRVMGKEIKFLLHFVKESKQDESGMPNNRFLAERTGGTYSTLKVQPAELEDSGVYFCASSHQLAGGYNEQFFGPGTRLTVL.

The DNA of the CDR3 is TGTGCCAGCACCGGGCCAAAAGGAAACACCATATATTTT. This translates into CASTGPKGNTIYF. The chain uses TRBV28 and TRBJ1-3; D gene unclear. Germline assignment: CDR1 MDHEN and CDR2 SYDVKM. V gave up 7 bases and J gave up 4 bases, with 11 bases separating them. The CDR3 extends over 13 amino acids.

The V gene is TRBV6-5, the J gene TRBJ1-2; a weak D match, TRBD1 (5 bases). Between the trimmed V and J ends, which lost 0 bases and 5 bases, there was a span of 10 bases. Germline CDR1 and CDR2: MNHEY and SVGAGI. The CDR3 loop spans 14 amino acids. The CDR3 region has the DNA TGTGCCAGCAGTTACTCCGAGGGGAGATATGGCTACACCTTC. Amino acid sequence: CASSYSEGRYGYTF.

This clonotype showed up just a few times. The V and J genes are TRBV11-2 and TRBJ2-4, with TRBD1 matching 8 bases. Germline loops: CDR1 SGHAT, CDR2 FQNNGV. This CDR3 has 18 residues. With V trimmed by 3 bases and J by 0 bases, 10 bases remained unmatched. The CDR3 DNA sequence: TGTGCCAGCAGCTTGGAGTCAGGGGGCAGGCTAGCCAAAAACATTCAGTACTTC. Amino acid sequence: CASSLESGGRLAKNIQYF.

The chain is built from TRBV24-1 and TRBJ1-1, with a weak D call TRBD1 (5 bases). Germline assignment: CDR1 KGHDR and CDR2 SFDVKD. V was clipped by 6 bases and J by 6 bases, with 13 bases between them. The CDR3 sequence is 13 residues long. CDR3 sequence reads: CATSLTGGAEAFF. The CDR3 DNA reads as TGTGCCACCAGTTTAACGGGGGGGGCTGAAGCTTTCTTT.

The rearrangement uses TRBV12-3 or TRBV12-4 and TRBJ1-1; D is uncertain. V dropped 6 bases and J dropped 1 base, with 9 bases sitting between them. The CDR3 spans 13 residues. The CDR3 coding sequence is TGTGCCAGCAGGACCCCAGGGAACACTGAAGCTTTCTTT. Protein product: CASRTPGNTEAFF.

The rearrangement uses TRBV5-1 and TRBJ2-5; possible D gene TRBD2, 5 bases. Trimming pared 0 bases from V and 5 bases from J, leaving 11 bases between. The CDR3 loop spans 14 amino acids. The germline gives CDR1 SGHRS, CDR2 YFSETQ. The CDR3 loop reads CASSLAGSFETQYF. As DNA, the CDR3 is TGCGCCAGCAGCTTGGCGGGGAGCTTTGAGACCCAGTACTTC.

This clonotype was seen at least ten times. This chain connects TRBV20-1 to TRBJ1-6; D is unclear. CDR3 length: 14 residues. Germline values: CDR1 DFQATT, CDR2 SNEGSKA (reference sequence). With 0 bases removed from V and 8 bases from J, the gap between germline ends came to 11 bases. DNA of the CDR3: TGCAGTGCTAGAGATCACGGTGCGGATTCACCCCTCCACTTT. It translates to CSARDHGADSPLHF.

This clonotype came up a few times. This chain links TRBV4-3 with TRBJ2-3, with no clear D. This CDR3 spans 16 amino acids. Germline V gene lookup returns CDR1 LGHNA and CDR2 YSLEER. Trimming shortened V by 0 bases and J by 0 bases, and 10 bases separated the two germline ends. Here the CDR3 reads CASSQEPGFSTDTQYF. The DNA of the CDR3 is TGCGCCAGCAGCCAAGAACCCGGGTTTAGCACAGATACGCAGTATTTT.

Only a few counts were recorded for this clonotype. V and J are TRBV12-3 or TRBV12-4 and TRBJ1-1; D not resolved. CDR3 size: 14 residues. V lost 2 bases and J lost 1, with 8 bases in between. In DNA, the CDR3 is TGTGCCAGCAGTTTAAGGGTAGCGAACACTGAAGCTTTCTTT. It specifies CASSLRVANTEAFF.

This clonotype has a handful of counts. The chain carries TRBV12-3 or TRBV12-4 and TRBJ1-4; D remains unclear. V was trimmed by 8 bases and J by 3 bases, leaving 10 bases between them. This CDR3 spans 13 amino acids. CDR3 amino acids: CASYGRSNEKLFF. CDR3 bases: TGTGCCAGCTACGGACGATCTAATGAAAAACTGTTTTTT.

This clonotype was counted a few times. The chain combines TRBV7-6 with TRBJ2-3; 13 bases align to TRBD2. The CDR3 is 16 residues long. The V segment lost 4 bases and the J segment 4 bases; nucleotides outside the gene matches: 5. Looked up from germline, CDR1 is SGHVS and CDR2 is FNYEAQ. As DNA, the CDR3 is TGTGCCAGCAGCTCTCGGACTAGCGGGAGTTCAGATACGCAGTATTTT. Translated, it gives CASSSRTSGSSDTQYF.

This sequence joins TRBV25-1 and TRBJ1-2; possibly TRBD1 for D (6 bases). CDR1 is MGHDK, CDR2 SYGVNS, per germline. CDR3 length: 14 amino acids. V lost 2 bases, J lost 7 bases, and 14 bases lay in between. CDR3 amino acids: CASSERRDMAGYTF. The CDR3 DNA reads as TGTGCCAGCAGTGAACGCCGGGACATGGCTGGCTACACCTTC.

The table lists this clonotype with a few counts. Here the CDR3 reads CASSQELAASTDTQYF. CDR3 bases: TGTGCCAGCAGCCAAGAACTAGCGGCTAGCACAGATACGCAGTATTTT. The chain has TRBV4-2 and TRBJ2-3; 8 bases line up with TRBD2. CDR3 length: 16 residues. V lost 0 bases to trimming and J lost 0 bases; unmatched junction nucleotides: 2. Germline V gives CDR1 LGHNA, CDR2 YNFKEQ.

This clonotype was counted many times. The chain has TRBV2 and TRBJ2-7; 15 nucleotides agree with TRBD2. V dropped 6 bases and J dropped 5; count of bases not matched to a gene: 5. Germline V gene data show CDR1 as SNHLY and CDR2 as FYNNEI. The CDR3 runs 15 residues. The CDR3 DNA reads TGTGCCAGCAGGCCGAGGACTAGCGGGGGGGACGAGCAGTACTTC. It yields the protein CASRPRTSGGDEQYF.

The chain couples TRBV5-6 to TRBJ2-1; no clear D gene. The CDR3 runs 15 residues. With 4 bases removed from V and 9 bases from J, the gap between germline ends came to 20 bases. The germline gives CDR1 SGHDT, CDR2 YYEEEE. The CDR3 DNA is TGTGCCAGCAGCCGAAGGGATTCTCTGGATAGTGAGCAGTTCTTC. Protein: CASSRRDSLDSEQFF.

This clonotype was observed at least ten times. This chain's CDR3 is CATALAGEGEQYF. The CDR3 coding sequence is TGTGCCACTGCACTAGCGGGAGAGGGCGAGCAGTACTTC. The chain recombines TRBV15 with TRBJ2-7, with 11 bases that match TRBD2. In germline, CDR1 is LNHNV, CDR2 YYDKDF (reference sequence). With 9 bases clipped from V and 6 bases from J, the junction kept 7 bases outside the gene matches. The CDR3 covers 13 residues.

A few counts support this clonotype. The chain uses TRBV5-5 and TRBJ2-3; D is perhaps TRBD2 (7 bases). The CDR3 contains 18 residues. Germline CDR1 reads SGHKS; CDR2 reads YYEKEE (reference sequence). The V end was cut by 6 bases, the J end by 3 bases, with 26 bases between. The CDR3 DNA reads TGTGCCAGCACGCCGGGGGGCGGGAGTACGGGGTGGACAGATACGCAGTATTTT. Its protein product is CASTPGGGSTGWTDTQYF.